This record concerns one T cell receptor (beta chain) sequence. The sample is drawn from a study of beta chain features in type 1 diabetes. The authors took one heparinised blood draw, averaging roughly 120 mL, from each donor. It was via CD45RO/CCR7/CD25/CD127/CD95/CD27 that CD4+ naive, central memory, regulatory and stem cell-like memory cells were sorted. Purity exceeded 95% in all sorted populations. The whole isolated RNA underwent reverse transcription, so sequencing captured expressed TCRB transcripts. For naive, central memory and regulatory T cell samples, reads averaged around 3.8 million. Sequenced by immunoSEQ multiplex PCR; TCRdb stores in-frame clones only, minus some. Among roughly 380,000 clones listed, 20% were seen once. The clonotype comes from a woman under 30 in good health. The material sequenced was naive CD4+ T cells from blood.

Written as DNA, the CDR3 is TGTGCCAGCAGCTACACCGGGACAGGGGTCTTGGAGCAGTACTTC. Protein product: CASSYTGTGVLEQYF. The chain employs TRBV7-9 and TRBJ2-7; 10 bases are a match to TRBD1. The V segment lost 4 bases and the J segment 7 bases; nucleotides outside the gene matches: 10. Germline lookup yields CDR1 SEHNR and CDR2 FQNEAQ (reference sequence). The CDR3 is made up of 15 amino acids.